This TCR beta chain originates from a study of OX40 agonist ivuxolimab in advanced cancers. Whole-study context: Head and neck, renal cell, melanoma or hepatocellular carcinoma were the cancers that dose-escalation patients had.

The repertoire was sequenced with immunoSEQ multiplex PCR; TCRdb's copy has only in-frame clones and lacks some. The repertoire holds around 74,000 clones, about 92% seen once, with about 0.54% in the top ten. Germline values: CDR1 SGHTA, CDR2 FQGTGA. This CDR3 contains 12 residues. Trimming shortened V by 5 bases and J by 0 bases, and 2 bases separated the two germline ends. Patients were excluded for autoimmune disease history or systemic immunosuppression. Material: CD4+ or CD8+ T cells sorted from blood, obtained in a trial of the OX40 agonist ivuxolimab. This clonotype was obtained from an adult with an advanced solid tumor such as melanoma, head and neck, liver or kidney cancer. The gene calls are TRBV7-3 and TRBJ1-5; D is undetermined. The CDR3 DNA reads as TGTGCCAGCAGCGCTAGCAATCAGCCCCAGCATTTT. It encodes CASSASNQPQHF. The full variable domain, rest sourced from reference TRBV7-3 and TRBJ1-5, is GAGVSQTPSNKVTEKGKYVELRCDPISGHTALYWYRQSLGQGPEFLIYFQGTGAADDSGLPNDRFFAVRPEGSVSTLKIQRTERGDSAVYLCASSASNQPQHFGDGTRLSIL.